The text below deals with one T cell receptor beta chain. The data are from a study of blood T cell repertoires in COVID-19. Study details: The samples span acute and convalescent COVID-19 from the United States, Italy and Spain. Sources were T cells, B-cell-depleted T cells, or PBMCs; the material itself was cDNA or gDNA.

CDR1 is SGHRS and CDR2 is YFSETQ in the germline V gene. V shed 0 bases and J shed 4 bases, with 9 bases lying between them. The CDR3 has 14 amino acids. As originally analysed: Amplifying reference gene primers gave estimates of nucleated cell counts. Data came from immunoSEQ multiplex PCR; TCRdb stores just in-frame clones and leaves some out. That table is the source of V, J and clone size, and D and trimming were worked out from the DNA. The sample holds about 320,000 clones, around 83% seen once. This TCR was recovered from a woman aged 50 to 65 with acute or convalescent COVID-19. What was sequenced was peripheral blood. The gene calls are TRBV5-1 and TRBJ2-3; D call uncertain. The CDR3 DNA is TGCGCCAGCAGCTTGGATCTGGGCGCAGATACGCAGTATTTT. It translates to CASSLDLGADTQYF. The complete variable domain, with remaining parts taken from reference TRBV5-1 and TRBJ2-3, reads KAGVTQTPRYLIKTRGQQVTLSCSPISGHRSVSWYQQTPGQGLQFLFEYFSETQRNKGNFPGRFSGRQFSNSRSEMNVSTLELGDSALYLCASSLDLGADTQYFGPGTRLTVL.